These T cell receptor beta chains were read from a single sample in a study of tumor-infiltrating lymphocytes in oesophageal squamous cell carcinoma. TCRdb itself ran the PCR reads through MiXCR, one entry per CDR3 protein. The sample has roughly 12,000 distinct CDR3 sequences; about 50% are singletons. Sequencing was carried out using esophageal tumor tissue. The receptors were sampled from a male donor with esophageal squamous cell carcinoma. Both conserved end residues are part of each CDR3. The D gene is left open where the match is weak. The size field is filled for only some rows; it gives once, few, many or a size class.

.	TRBV9	.	14	TRBJ2-3	TGTGCCAGCAGCGTAGTGAGGGGTGGAGATACGCAGTATTTT	CASSVVRGGDTQYF
.	TRBV6-4	.	12	TRBJ2-1	TGTGCCAGCAGTGACTCTGGCGGAGAGCAGTTCTTC	CASSDSGGEQFF
medium-sized	TRBV6-1	TRBD2	17	TRBJ2-1	TGTGCCAGCAGGGGGGGGGCCGGTAGCGGGAACTACAATGAGCAGTTCTTC	CASRGGAGSGNYNEQFF
.	TRBV6-5	TRBD2	16	TRBJ2-1	TGTGCCAGCAGTTACCTTGGGACTAGCGGGATTAATGAGCAGTTCTTC	CASSYLGTSGINEQFF
few	TRBV7-6	.	14	TRBJ2-7	TGTGCCAGCAGCCTCAGGTCGACCACCTACGAGCAGTACTTC	CASSLRSTTYEQYF
medium-sized	TRBV11-3	.	12	TRBJ2-5	TGTGCCAGCAGCCCCCATTTGGAGACCCAGTACTTC	CASSPHLETQYF
.	TRBV12-3/TRBV12-4	.	15	TRBJ2-5	TGTGCCAGCACCTCCGGGCCGGGGTTAAGGGAGACCCAGTACTTC	CASTSGPGLRETQYF
.	TRBV2	.	13	TRBJ2-3	TGTGCCAGCAGTGAAGAGGGGGCAGATACGCAGTATTTT	CASSEEGADTQYF
.	TRBV19	.	15	TRBJ1-1	TGTGCCAGTAGTATAGATACCGGTCCGAACACTGAAGCTTTCTTT	CASSIDTGPNTEAFF
.	TRBV12-3/TRBV12-4	.	15	TRBJ2-5	TGTGCCAGCAGCCCATCGCGCTACTCCTACAATGAGCAGTACTTC	CASSPSRYSYNEQYF
.	TRBV6-6	.	13	TRBJ2-7	TGTGCCAGCAGTTACAGGGGCTCCTACGAGCAGTACTTC	CASSYRGSYEQYF
many	TRBV3-1	TRBD1	16	TRBJ2-1	TGTGCCAGCAGCCAAGGACCGGGACAGGGGTTCAATGAGCAGTTCTTC	CASSQGPGQGFNEQFF
few	TRBV7-6	.	15	TRBJ2-5	TGTGCCAGCAGCACGACAACAGGGCCCGAGGAGACCCAGTACTTC	CASSTTTGPEETQYF
medium-sized	TRBV28	.	14	TRBJ2-1	TGTGCCAGCATTGGGGCGGGGCTAAAACATGAGCAGTTCTTC	CASIGAGLKHEQFF
.	TRBV7-9	.	13	TRBJ2-1	TGTGCCAGCAGCTTAGAGGCGGAGGTGGAGCAGTTCTTC	CASSLEAEVEQFF
.	TRBV6-2/TRBV6-3	.	18	TRBJ2-4	TGTGCCAGCAGTTACCGCTGGGGACGTATTGGGGGCAAAAACATTCAGTACTTC	CASSYRWGRIGGKNIQYF
many	TRBV7-3	TRBD2	14	TRBJ2-7	TGTGCCAGCAGCCCGATGGGGGGGGTCCACGAGCAGTACTTC	CASSPMGGVHEQYF
once	TRBV7-8	.	13	TRBJ2-1	TGTGCCAGCAGCTTACTTTCCAGCCCTGAGCAGTTCTTC	CASSLLSSPEQFF
few	TRBV7-6	.	13	TRBJ2-7	TGTGCCAGCAGCTTAGCTAGTAGGTACGAGCAGTACTTC	CASSLASRYEQYF
.	TRBV6-1	.	12	TRBJ2-1	TGTGCGGTCGGGCCCCACGTTAATGAGCAGTTCTTC	CAVGPHVNEQFF
once	TRBV7-2	TRBD1	14	TRBJ1-2	TGTGCCAGCAGCACATACAGGGGTTCCTATGGCTACACCTTC	CASSTYRGSYGYTF
.	TRBV6-1	TRBD1	14	TRBJ2-3	TGTGCCAGCAGTCGGACAGGGAGCACAGATACGCAGTATTTT	CASSRTGSTDTQYF